The TCR beta chain described here comes from a study of CD8 T cells in ankylosing spondylitis. Study results and limitations: Relatively rare in peripheral blood, disease-linked clones were also CD8+.

This clonotype was detected many times. What it binds is unknown. The CDR3 spans 11 residues. Trimming pared 5 bases from V and 6 bases from J, leaving 10 bases between. Looked up from germline, CDR1 is DFQATT and CDR2 is SNEGSKA (reference sequence). It was by quantitative 5'-RACE with molecular barcodes that TCR beta libraries were made. Via MiXCR, TCRdb re-called the 5' RACE reads, giving one row per CDR3 protein. This sample has about 400,000 distinct CDR3 sequences, with 20% to 25% found just once. This clonotype originated in a male donor with ankylosing spondylitis or in good health (not recorded which). The V gene is TRBV20-1, the J gene TRBJ1-2; D gene uncertain. Sequenced sample: blood, either unsorted or a sorted T cell fraction (not recorded which). CDR3 protein: CSASRHDGYTF. CDR3 nucleotide sequence: TGCAGTGCTTCCCGACACGATGGCTACACCTTC.